Listed below are T cell receptor beta chains from one sample, sequenced in a study of cytotoxic CD8 clonotypes in ibrutinib-treated CLL. Some clones are missing from TCRdb's copy, which holds only in-frame ones; the method was immunoSEQ multiplex PCR. The sample consists of around 70,000 clones, around 84% of them appearing once. Here the sequenced sample was PBMCs, taken at disease progression, from a patient treated with ibrutinib. All receptors derive from a human donor with chronic lymphocytic leukemia. CDR3s include the opening cysteine and the closing phenylalanine or tryptophan. Size is omitted from some rows. Given values are once, few, many or a class for expanded clones.

abundance,v_gene,j_gene,CDR3aa
.,TRBV5-1,TRBJ2-5,CASSTQETQYF
.,TRBV5-1,TRBJ2-7,CASSPETYEQYF
.,TRBV2,TRBJ2-7,CASSVRGRRLSYEQYF
.,TRBV15,TRBJ1-5,CATSRDGQGYQPQHF
.,TRBV12-5,TRBJ1-2,CASGSGTVRYGYTF
.,TRBV5-1,TRBJ1-5,CASSPTGSNQPQHF
.,TRBV19,TRBJ2-1,CASNPGGGRGDPVNEQFF
.,TRBV2,TRBJ1-1,CASRGQRQGLAFF
.,TRBV5-1,TRBJ2-5,CASSRSGDSKTQYF
.,TRBV2,TRBJ1-2,CASMGWSYGYTF
.,TRBV7-9,TRBJ2-2,CASSLFSGSRIGELFF
.,TRBV4-2,TRBJ1-2,CASSQTYQRSLTNYGYTF
.,TRBV6-5,TRBJ1-1,CASKDRLEEAFF
.,TRBV7-9,TRBJ1-2,CASIGSTGYGYTF
once,TRBV11-2,TRBJ2-5,CASSPTTGFVSQETQYF
.,TRBV4-1,TRBJ1-2,CASSQGPLTGANYGYTF
.,TRBV30,TRBJ1-2,CAWSRRGMDYGYTF
.,TRBV6-5,TRBJ1-1,CASSYSNGFKAFF
few,TRBV7-7,TRBJ1-4,CASSSGLTSGEKLFF
.,TRBV4-2,TRBJ2-7,CASSQDETYEQYF
few,TRBV7-2,TRBJ2-7,CASSLWDTPRSYEQYF
.,TRBV30,TRBJ1-1,CAWSEGTVWTEAFF
.,TRBV18,TRBJ2-5,CASSPGHQETQYF
.,TRBV30,TRBJ1-5,CAWSVMSNQPQHF
.,TRBV5-6,TRBJ1-2,CASSLLGQLRYGYTF
.,TRBV11-2,TRBJ1-1,CASSVLQGYTEAFF
.,TRBV27,TRBJ2-2,CASSLGPKSGELFF
once,TRBV6-5,TRBJ2-4,CASRPDRLGYIQYF
.,TRBV9,TRBJ2-5,CASSADPRGQETQYF
.,TRBV5-1,TRBJ2-5,CASSLGTQETQYF
.,TRBV5-1,TRBJ1-1,CASNLGTENTEAFF
once,TRBV6-1,TRBJ1-5,CASSEAQATRNQPQHF
.,TRBV19,TRBJ1-1,CASSPGPMNAEAFF
.,TRBV7-9,TRBJ1-1,CASSLVEGLGDTEAFF
large,TRBV5-1,TRBJ2-2,CASRQTSGGDTGELFF
few,TRBV18,TRBJ2-7,CASSPSTYEQYF
.,TRBV6-4,TRBJ1-2,CASSDGFFYGYTF
.,TRBV6-5,TRBJ1-2,CASSYLRQAKGYTF
.,TRBV5-1,TRBJ2-7,CASSLSTGQLSYEQYF
.,TRBV7-7,TRBJ2-1,CASSSTSTSEQFF
.,TRBV4-2,TRBJ1-5,CASSQGPHRGNQPQHF
.,TRBV5-4,TRBJ2-1,CASSPVPYNEQFF
.,TRBV5-1,TRBJ1-6,CASSFTGDNSPLHF
.,TRBV5-1,TRBJ2-1,CASSLMSSGAYNEQFF
.,TRBV6-5,TRBJ2-7,CASSYQTGGTYEQYF
.,TRBV2,TRBJ2-1,CASSEARGFNEQFF
.,TRBV18,TRBJ2-7,CASSPGTEEQYF
few,TRBV10-3,TRBJ2-7,CAISESRGEQYF
.,TRBV27,TRBJ2-7,CASKWSRGPYEQYF
.,TRBV5-1,TRBJ2-3,CASSSHQGLSTDTQYF
.,TRBV6-5,TRBJ2-7,CASSYSIASGGYEQYF
.,TRBV5-4,TRBJ1-1,CASSSPGQDEAFF
.,TRBV13,TRBJ2-2,CASSLAATGELFF
.,TRBV7-7,TRBJ2-3,CASSFGGPTDTQYF
.,TRBV30,TRBJ2-1,CAWSVSARDEQFF